This section outlines one T cell receptor (beta chain) sequence together with its context. These data originate in a study of T cell changes during pregnancy in multiple sclerosis. The protocol was immunoSEQ multiplex PCR, while the TCRdb copy is restricted to in-frame clones and leaves out a portion. Of some 51,000 clones in the sample, around 93% were seen once. Germline-derived CDR1 and CDR2 are SGHNT and YYREEE (reference sequence). The CDR3 has 17 residues. With 3 bases clipped from V and 4 bases from J, the junction kept 14 bases outside the gene matches. The origin of this receptor is a female donor with multiple sclerosis, enrolled in a pregnancy study. The chain employs TRBV5-4 and TRBJ1-1; TRBD1 matches at 8 bases. The sample consisted of CD8+ T cells from peripheral blood mononuclear cells, taken in the first trimester of pregnancy. In nucleotides, the CDR3 is TGTGCCAGCAGCTCGACCGGGACAGGCGGGCTTGGCACTGAAGCTTTCTTT. It is translated as CASSSTGTGGLGTEAFF.